This T cell receptor beta chain was profiled in a study of cytomegalovirus exposure and HLA in healthy donors. About the study: Ancestry clustering placed 81% of approximately 370 genotyped donors in the Caucasian-associated cluster. Regarding the study as a whole: TRBV6-2, TRBV6-3 and some other V segments were unresolvable in 87-base-pair reads. It was reported in a later analysis that an Asian-associated ancestry cluster showed fewer N-insertions than the approximately 700-donor mean. Among the most significant clusters, several appeared linked to common viral pathogens in a later analysis.

A multiplex PCR was run with 60 Vbeta primers and 13 Jbeta primers. Sequenced by immunoSEQ multiplex PCR; TCRdb stores in-frame clones only, minus some. The table has roughly 200,000 clones, about 70% seen once; the top ten hold around 1.9%. Germline lookup yields CDR1 GTSNPN and CDR2 SVGIG (reference sequence). The CDR3 length is 15 residues. Between the trimmed V and J ends, which lost 5 bases and 6 bases, there was a span of 22 bases. On this clone itself: Antigen unknown.

The chain joins TRBV30 to TRBJ1-2; D gene ambiguous. The specimen sequenced was PBMCs. This sequence was found in a woman in her twenties or thirties in good health and CMV-seronegative. CDR3 sequence: CAWGPPWGEVNGYTF. The DNA for the CDR3 is TGTGCCTGGGGGCCCCCATGGGGAGAAGTGAATGGCTACACCTTC.